The sequence of this T cell receptor beta chain was determined in a study of identical twins. This clonotype was detected a few times. Its matching antigen is unknown. V shed 5 bases, J shed 6 bases, and the junction held 8 bases outside the gene matches. In germline, CDR1 is SGHVS, CDR2 FQNEAQ. There are 14 residues in the CDR3. TCRdb reprocessed the 5' RACE reads via MiXCR and lists one record per CDR3 protein. The sample carries roughly 250,000 distinct CDR3 sequences, around 15% recorded once. General study points: Cross-sectional statistical analysis, not tracking of the same donors, underpinned the conclusions. Analyses based on zero insertions could be partly confounded by invariant MAIT and iNKT cells.

The receptor was isolated from a woman between 18 and 29 years old in good health. The rearrangement links TRBV7-8 to TRBJ1-1; 8 bases match TRBD1. Material for sequencing was memory (CD45RO+) T cells sorted from blood. DNA for the CDR3: TGTGCCAGCAGCCCCCAGACAGGGGACGCTGAAGCTTTCTTT. Translating it yields CASSPQTGDAEAFF.